A selection of T cell receptor beta chains follows, all from one sample in a study of cytomegalovirus exposure and HLA in healthy donors. Some clones are missing from TCRdb's copy, which holds only in-frame ones; the method was immunoSEQ multiplex PCR. Of roughly 200,000 clones detected, roughly three quarters appear once; the ten largest clones hold 1% to 1.5%. The source material was PBMCs. The receptors were sampled from a woman aged 25 to 39 in good health and CMV-seronegative. Both conserved end residues are part of each CDR3. Fields, in order: CDR3 protein, CDR3 DNA, J gene, V gene, clone size, D gene. The D gene is left open where the match is weak. A clone size is listed for some rows: how often the clone was seen (once, few, many), or a class if it is expanded.

CDR3aa: CASAGGETQYF
CDR3nt: TGTGCCAGTGCAGGGGGAGAGACCCAGTACTTC
j_gene: TRBJ2-5
v_gene: TRBV19
abundance: NA
d_gene: TRBD1

CDR3aa: CASSRDPSNQPQHF
CDR3nt: TGCGCCAGCAGCCGAGATCCGTCGAATCAGCCCCAGCATTTT
j_gene: TRBJ1-5
v_gene: TRBV4-1
abundance: NA
d_gene: NA

CDR3aa: CASSQPGLAGYNEQFF
CDR3nt: TGTGCCAGCAGCCAACCTGGACTAGCGGGCTACAATGAGCAGTTCTTC
j_gene: TRBJ2-1
v_gene: TRBV4-2
abundance: NA
d_gene: TRBD2

CDR3aa: CASTPIDPTDEQYF
CDR3nt: TGTGCCAGCACCCCAATCGATCCAACGGACGAGCAGTACTTC
j_gene: TRBJ2-7
v_gene: TRBV28
abundance: few
d_gene: NA

CDR3aa: CASSPYGSSYEQYF
CDR3nt: TGTGCCAGCTCACCGTACGGGAGCTCCTACGAGCAGTACTTC
j_gene: TRBJ2-7
v_gene: TRBV18
abundance: NA
d_gene: NA

CDR3aa: CAQGQGGYKNTEAFF
CDR3nt: TGTGCTCAAGGACAGGGAGGATATAAGAACACTGAAGCTTTCTTT
j_gene: TRBJ1-1
v_gene: TRBV30
abundance: NA
d_gene: TRBD1

CDR3aa: CASSPTLSGNTIYF
CDR3nt: TGTGCCAGCAGCCCGACACTCTCTGGAAACACCATATATTTT
j_gene: TRBJ1-3
v_gene: TRBV14
abundance: NA
d_gene: NA

CDR3aa: CASRDRAGDIQYF
CDR3nt: TGTGCCAGCAGGGACAGGGCTGGGGACATTCAGTACTTC
j_gene: TRBJ2-4
v_gene: TRBV6-1
abundance: NA
d_gene: TRBD1

CDR3aa: CASSKGGENYGYTF
CDR3nt: TGTGCCAGCAGCAAAGGGGGTGAAAACTATGGCTACACCTTC
j_gene: TRBJ1-2
v_gene: TRBV9
abundance: NA
d_gene: NA

CDR3aa: CASSPDPGLSYEQYF
CDR3nt: TGCGCCAGCAGTCCGGACCCGGGGTTATCCTACGAGCAGTACTTC
j_gene: TRBJ2-7
v_gene: TRBV23-1
abundance: NA
d_gene: NA

CDR3aa: CASSLADYQPQHF
CDR3nt: TGTGCCAGCAGCTTAGCTGACTATCAGCCCCAGCATTTT
j_gene: TRBJ1-5
v_gene: TRBV7-9
abundance: NA
d_gene: NA

CDR3aa: CASSVGLQHEQYF
CDR3nt: TGTGCCAGCAGCGTCGGACTTCAGCACGAGCAGTACTTC
j_gene: TRBJ2-7
v_gene: TRBV9
abundance: NA
d_gene: NA

CDR3aa: CASSPTRADTQYF
CDR3nt: TGTGCCAGCAGCCCCACTAGGGCAGATACGCAGTATTTT
j_gene: TRBJ2-3
v_gene: TRBV11-3
abundance: NA
d_gene: NA

CDR3aa: CASSPLAGGTDTQYF
CDR3nt: TGTGCCAGCAGCCCACTAGCGGGGGGCACAGATACGCAGTATTTT
j_gene: TRBJ2-3
v_gene: TRBV7-7
abundance: few
d_gene: TRBD2

CDR3aa: CASSLQGMAFF
CDR3nt: TGTGCCAGCAGTCTACAGGGGATGGCTTTCTTT
j_gene: TRBJ1-1
v_gene: TRBV6-5
abundance: NA
d_gene: TRBD1

CDR3aa: CASSLGTGEQYF
CDR3nt: TGTGCCAGCAGCTTAGGGACAGGCGAGCAGTACTTC
j_gene: TRBJ2-7
v_gene: TRBV7-9
abundance: NA
d_gene: TRBD1

CDR3aa: CASQLNTNEGETQYF
CDR3nt: TGTGCCAGTCAGCTTAATACTAACGAGGGCGAGACCCAGTACTTC
j_gene: TRBJ2-5
v_gene: TRBV7-3
abundance: NA
d_gene: NA

CDR3aa: CASSLVGRSVSYEQYF
CDR3nt: TGTGCCAGCAGCTTAGTAGGGAGATCGGTCTCCTACGAGCAGTACTTC
j_gene: TRBJ2-7
v_gene: TRBV7-8
abundance: NA
d_gene: NA

CDR3aa: CASSFVSSGRAGELFF
CDR3nt: TGTGCCAGCAGTTTCGTGAGTAGCGGGAGGGCCGGGGAGCTGTTTTTT
j_gene: TRBJ2-2
v_gene: TRBV27
abundance: NA
d_gene: TRBD2

CDR3aa: CASSLEAAYGYTF
CDR3nt: TGTGCCAGCAGCTTAGAGGCGGCCTATGGCTACACCTTC
j_gene: TRBJ1-2
v_gene: TRBV11-2
abundance: NA
d_gene: NA

CDR3aa: CASSLGQGRNTEAFF
CDR3nt: TGCGCCAGCAGCTTGGGACAGGGGAGGAACACTGAAGCTTTCTTT
j_gene: TRBJ1-1
v_gene: TRBV5-1
abundance: NA
d_gene: TRBD1

CDR3aa: CASSPRFPLGEQFF
CDR3nt: TGTGCCAGCAGCCCTCGGTTTCCACTCGGTGAGCAGTTCTTC
j_gene: TRBJ2-1
v_gene: TRBV5-4
abundance: NA
d_gene: NA

CDR3aa: CSVPESSGSGNTIYF
CDR3nt: TGCAGCGTTCCCGAATCAAGCGGATCTGGAAACACCATATATTTT
j_gene: TRBJ1-3
v_gene: TRBV29-1
abundance: NA
d_gene: NA

CDR3aa: CASSTGTGGVSTEAFF
CDR3nt: TGCGCCAGCAGCACCGGGACAGGGGGCGTGAGCACTGAAGCTTTCTTT
j_gene: TRBJ1-1
v_gene: TRBV5-1
abundance: few
d_gene: TRBD1

CDR3aa: CASRQGGRTGELFF
CDR3nt: TGTGCCAGTAGGCAAGGGGGCAGGACCGGGGAGCTGTTTTTT
j_gene: TRBJ2-2
v_gene: TRBV19
abundance: NA
d_gene: TRBD1

CDR3aa: CASSPDRAEAFF
CDR3nt: TGTGCCAGCAGCCCGGACAGGGCTGAAGCTTTCTTT
j_gene: TRBJ1-1
v_gene: TRBV28
abundance: few
d_gene: TRBD1

CDR3aa: CASTMTGNTEAFF
CDR3nt: TGTGCCAGCACAATGACTGGGAACACTGAAGCTTTCTTT
j_gene: TRBJ1-1
v_gene: TRBV6-1
abundance: NA
d_gene: NA

CDR3aa: CSVEEAYNEQFF
CDR3nt: TGCAGCGTTGAGGAGGCCTACAATGAGCAGTTCTTC
j_gene: TRBJ2-1
v_gene: TRBV29-1
abundance: once
d_gene: NA

CDR3aa: CASSHETGGQHF
CDR3nt: TGTGCCAGCAGCCATGAGACAGGGGGCCAGCATTTT
j_gene: TRBJ1-5
v_gene: TRBV5-5
abundance: NA
d_gene: TRBD1

CDR3aa: CASSGDRGVQPQHF
CDR3nt: TGTGCCAGCAGTGGAGACAGGGGGGTTCAGCCCCAGCATTTT
j_gene: TRBJ1-5
v_gene: TRBV6-1
abundance: NA
d_gene: TRBD1

CDR3aa: CASREGGQNIQYF
CDR3nt: TGTGCCAGTAGGGAGGGCGGACAAAACATTCAGTACTTC
j_gene: TRBJ2-4
v_gene: TRBV25-1
abundance: once
d_gene: TRBD2

CDR3aa: CASHRQGYSGANVLTF
CDR3nt: TGCGCCAGCCACAGACAGGGTTACTCTGGGGCCAACGTCCTGACTTTC
j_gene: TRBJ2-6
v_gene: TRBV10-2
abundance: NA
d_gene: TRBD1

CDR3aa: CASSREGELFF
CDR3nt: TGTGCCAGCTCGCGTGAGGGGGAGCTGTTTTTT
j_gene: TRBJ2-2
v_gene: TRBV18
abundance: NA
d_gene: NA

CDR3aa: CASNRQGGTEAFF
CDR3nt: TGTGCCAGCAACAGGCAGGGGGGCACTGAAGCTTTCTTT
j_gene: TRBJ1-1
v_gene: TRBV2
abundance: NA
d_gene: TRBD1

CDR3aa: CASSPPREPGNTIYF
CDR3nt: TGCGCCAGCAGCCCGCCGCGAGAACCCGGAAACACCATATATTTT
j_gene: TRBJ1-3
v_gene: TRBV5-1
abundance: NA
d_gene: NA

CDR3aa: CASSGIQENEQFF
CDR3nt: TGTGCCAGCAGCGGAATACAGGAGAATGAGCAGTTCTTC
j_gene: TRBJ2-1
v_gene: TRBV27
abundance: NA
d_gene: NA

CDR3aa: CASSPGTSGSYEQYF
CDR3nt: TGTGCCAGCAGCCCCGGGACTAGCGGTTCCTACGAGCAGTACTTC
j_gene: TRBJ2-7
v_gene: TRBV27
abundance: NA
d_gene: TRBD2

CDR3aa: CASSTTSGRPTDTQYF
CDR3nt: TGTGCCAGCAGTACGACTAGCGGGAGGCCCACAGATACGCAGTATTTT
j_gene: TRBJ2-3
v_gene: TRBV27
abundance: NA
d_gene: TRBD2

CDR3aa: CASSDLPGHSGNTIYF
CDR3nt: TGTGCCAGCAGTGACCTACCGGGACACTCTGGAAACACCATATATTTT
j_gene: TRBJ1-3
v_gene: TRBV6-1
abundance: NA
d_gene: NA

CDR3aa: CASTQSRGSGANVLTF
CDR3nt: TGTGCCAGTACCCAATCAAGGGGTTCTGGGGCCAACGTCCTGACTTTC
j_gene: TRBJ2-6
v_gene: TRBV19
abundance: NA
d_gene: NA

CDR3aa: CASGGVNEQYF
CDR3nt: TGTGCCAGCGGGGGGGTAAACGAGCAGTACTTC
j_gene: TRBJ2-7
v_gene: TRBV12-1
abundance: NA
d_gene: NA

CDR3aa: CASSLRLAGANEQFF
CDR3nt: TGTGCCAGCAGTTTACGGCTAGCGGGGGCCAATGAGCAGTTCTTC
j_gene: TRBJ2-1
v_gene: TRBV27
abundance: NA
d_gene: TRBD2

CDR3aa: CALPLRGPIGGYTF
CDR3nt: TGTGCTTTACCATTACGAGGGCCGATCGGTGGCTACACCTTC
j_gene: TRBJ1-2
v_gene: TRBV2
abundance: NA
d_gene: NA

CDR3aa: CAWSRGGYNFNEQYF
CDR3nt: TGTGCCTGGAGTAGGGGGGGCTATAATTTTAACGAGCAGTACTTC
j_gene: TRBJ2-7
v_gene: TRBV30
abundance: NA
d_gene: NA

CDR3aa: CASSQVLAGGEDTQYF
CDR3nt: TGTGCCAGCAGCCAGGTCCTAGCGGGAGGGGAGGATACGCAGTATTTT
j_gene: TRBJ2-3
v_gene: TRBV4-2
abundance: NA
d_gene: TRBD2

CDR3aa: CATSNQGVVAGVISHEQFF
CDR3nt: TGTGCCACCAGCAACCAGGGGGTGGTAGCGGGAGTAATATCGCATGAGCAGTTCTTC
j_gene: TRBJ2-1
v_gene: TRBV15
abundance: NA
d_gene: TRBD2

CDR3aa: CASSQRFGNQPQHF
CDR3nt: TGCGCCAGCAGCCAGAGGTTCGGGAATCAGCCCCAGCATTTT
j_gene: TRBJ1-5
v_gene: TRBV4-1
abundance: NA
d_gene: NA

CDR3aa: CASSLWSGAGLEHNEQFF
CDR3nt: TGTGCCAGCAGCTTATGGTCCGGGGCGGGACTAGAACACAATGAGCAGTTCTTC
j_gene: TRBJ2-1
v_gene: TRBV7-9
abundance: few
d_gene: TRBD2

CDR3aa: CASSEALSEKTGELFF
CDR3nt: TGTGCCAGCAGTGAAGCGCTTAGTGAAAAAACCGGGGAGCTGTTTTTT
j_gene: TRBJ2-2
v_gene: TRBV2
abundance: NA
d_gene: NA

CDR3aa: CASSQEGGSYNSPLHF
CDR3nt: TGTGCCAGCAGCCAAGAAGGAGGTTCCTATAATTCACCCCTCCACTTT
j_gene: TRBJ1-6
v_gene: TRBV4-2
abundance: NA
d_gene: NA

CDR3aa: CASSSGQYNEKLFF
CDR3nt: TGCGCCAGCAGCTCGGGACAGTACAACGAAAAACTGTTTTTT
j_gene: TRBJ1-4
v_gene: TRBV5-1
abundance: NA
d_gene: TRBD1

CDR3aa: CASSPRGYFHQVTDTQYF
CDR3nt: TGTGCCAGCAGCCCAAGGGGCTACTTTCACCAGGTCACAGATACGCAGTATTTT
j_gene: TRBJ2-3
v_gene: TRBV7-3
abundance: NA
d_gene: NA

CDR3aa: CASSSAGGVTDTQYF
CDR3nt: TGTGCCAGCAGTTCAGCGGGAGGGGTCACAGATACGCAGTATTTT
j_gene: TRBJ2-3
v_gene: TRBV2
abundance: NA
d_gene: TRBD2